This T cell receptor beta chain came from a study of T cells in Graves' hyperthyroidism and ophthalmopathy. Amplified TCR beta CDR3 regions came from RNA transcripts. During a first-round RT-PCR of the TCR CDR3, the HTBI primer set was used. TCRdb reprocessed the multiplex PCR reads via MiXCR and lists one record per CDR3 protein. Among around 600,000 distinct CDR3 sequences listed, around 16% were seen once. Study results and caveats: The model's output predicted ophthalmopathy at a median of about 6.5 months prior to onset.

Among ophthalmopathy patients, the Clinical Activity Score reached at least 3, the NOSPECS grade reached at least 4, and duration remained under 3 months. Not enrolled were patients with uncontrolled infection, other autoimmune disease, pregnancy or lactation. PBMCs were collected from an approximately 9.2 ml volume of fresh peripheral blood. About this clonotype: The antigen is unknown. The junction differs from germline at one of its ends, possibly a read error.

The TCR was taken from a middle-aged woman with Graves' ophthalmopathy. The sample taken for sequencing was blood.

In nucleotides, the CDR3 is TGTGCTAGCAGCTTAGTACCAGCGGGTTACAATGAGCAGTTCTTC. It yields the protein CASSLVPAGYNEQFF. This chain links TRBV7-7 with TRBJ2-1, with TRBD2 as a possible D gene (6 bases). CDR3 length: 15 residues. Per the germline V gene, CDR1 is SSHAT and CDR2 is FNYEAQ (reference sequence).